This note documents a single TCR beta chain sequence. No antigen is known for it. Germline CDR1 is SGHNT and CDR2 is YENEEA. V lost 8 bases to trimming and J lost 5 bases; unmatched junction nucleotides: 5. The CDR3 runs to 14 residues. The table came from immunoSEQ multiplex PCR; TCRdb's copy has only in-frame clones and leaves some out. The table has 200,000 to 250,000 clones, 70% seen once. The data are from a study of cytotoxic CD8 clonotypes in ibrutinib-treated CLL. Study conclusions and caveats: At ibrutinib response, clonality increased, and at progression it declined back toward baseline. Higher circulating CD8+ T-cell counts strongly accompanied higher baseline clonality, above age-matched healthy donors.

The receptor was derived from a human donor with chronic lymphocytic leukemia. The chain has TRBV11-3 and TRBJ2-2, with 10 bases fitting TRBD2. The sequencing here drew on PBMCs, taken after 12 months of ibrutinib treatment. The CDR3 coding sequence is TGTGCCAGCGGATTACTAGCGGGGACCGGGGAGCTGTTTTTT. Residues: CASGLLAGTGELFF. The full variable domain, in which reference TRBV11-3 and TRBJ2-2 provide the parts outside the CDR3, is EAGVVQSPRYKIIEKKQPVAFWCNPISGHNTLYWYLQNLGQGPELLIRYENEEAVDDSQLPKDRFSAERLKGVDSTLKIQPAELGDSAVYLCASGLLAGTGELFFGEGSRLTVL.